Listed here are 29 T cell receptor beta chains from one sample, sequenced in a study of response to subunit inactivated influenza vaccine. TCRdb reprocessed the RT-PCR reads with MiXCR, giving one entry per CDR3 protein. The sample lists a few hundred thousand distinct CDR3 sequences, about a fifth occurring once. Sequencing used PBMCs from blood, obtained 21 months after vaccination. These receptors were obtained from a man between 50 and 75 years old who received an inactivated influenza vaccine.

A few counts support this clonotype. This chain connects TRBV6-2 or TRBV6-3 to TRBJ1-5; D is unresolved. Germline V lookup: CDR1 MNHEY, CDR2 SVGEGT. The CDR3 loop spans 14 amino acids. V dropped 0 bases and J dropped 6 bases, with 9 bases sitting between them. The CDR3, as DNA: TGTGCCAGCAGTTACTCTGCGGGGTTTCAGCCCCAGCATTTT. The encoded protein is CASSYSAGFQPQHF.

As for this clonotype: One end of the junction does not line up with germline, which may come from a read error. The chain recombines TRBV6-5 with TRBJ1-1; no firm D call. The CDR3 runs to 14 residues. Germline assignment: CDR1 MNHEY and CDR2 SVGAGI. The CDR3 bases are TGTGCCAGCAGTGACTCATCACTGAACACTGCAGCTTTCTTT. Protein: CASSDSSLNTAAFF.

This clonotype was detected only a few times. This rearrangement joins TRBV20-1 to TRBJ2-7; D is possibly TRBD1 (6 bases). V lost 6 bases, J lost 1 base, and 22 bases lay in between. The CDR3 totals 16 residues. Looked up from germline, CDR1 is DFQATT and CDR2 is SNEGSKA (reference sequence). In DNA, the CDR3 is TGCAGTGCCAGAAACCGCGGACCTAGGGGGTCCTACGAGCAGTACTTC. Translating gives CSARNRGPRGSYEQYF.

V gene TRBV12-3 or TRBV12-4 combines with J gene TRBJ2-7, with D unclear. V was shortened by 7 bases and J by 4 bases, with 11 bases between the two germline ends. The CDR3 has 12 amino acids. CDR3 protein: CASKGRSYEQYF. DNA for the CDR3: TGTGCCAGCAAGGGCCGATCGTACGAGCAGTACTTC.

This clonotype was counted between two and nine times. The rearrangement joins TRBV29-1 to TRBJ1-2, with TRBD1 identical over 9 bases. V shed 4 bases and J 8 bases; nucleotides not matched to a gene: 14. From germline, CDR1 is SQVTM and CDR2 ANQGSEA. The CDR3 is 15 amino acids. The CDR3 region is CSVGKGTGLGWGYTF. In DNA form, the CDR3 reads TGCAGCGTTGGGAAGGGGACAGGGCTTGGTTGGGGCTACACCTTC.

This clonotype was detected once. The chain is built from TRBV11-2 and TRBJ2-3; 7 positions agree with TRBD2. V lost 0 bases, J lost 3 bases, and 9 bases stayed unmatched. Germline V gene sequence: CDR1 SGHAT, CDR2 FQNNGV. CDR3 length: 17 residues. CDR3 nucleotides: TGTGCCAGCAGCTTAGATTCACTAGCGTTTGGGACAGATACGCAGTATTTT. Protein product: CASSLDSLAFGTDTQYF.

This rearrangement joins TRBV6-2 or TRBV6-3 to TRBJ2-2; 11 bases map to TRBD2. This CDR3 has 21 residues. In germline, CDR1 is MNHEY, CDR2 SVGEGT. V shed 7 bases, J shed 4 bases, and the junction held 23 bases outside the gene matches. CDR3 sequence reads: CASKYPLLAGDFGRVTGELFF. The CDR3 DNA is TGTGCCAGCAAATACCCCCTACTAGCGGGAGATTTCGGCCGCGTCACCGGGGAGCTGTTTTTT.

V and J are TRBV7-8 and TRBJ2-1; D tentatively fits TRBD1 or TRBD2 (5 bases each). Germline values: CDR1 SGHVS, CDR2 FQNEAQ. Trimming pared 4 bases from V and 9 bases from J, leaving 19 bases between. The CDR3 extends over 15 amino acids. The CDR3: CASSSGSRGNGEQFF. DNA for the CDR3: TGTGCCAGCAGCTCTGGCTCGAGGGGCAATGGTGAGCAGTTCTTC. The whole variable domain, remainder taken from reference TRBV7-8 and TRBJ2-1, is GAGVSQSPRYKVAKRGQDVALRCDPISGHVSLFWYQQALGQGPEFLTYFQNEAQLDKSGLPSDRFFAERPEGSVSTLKIQRTQQEDSAVYLCASSSGSRGNGEQFFGPGTRLTVL.

In this sample, this clonotype turned up many times. The chain is built from TRBV3-1 and TRBJ2-1, with D tentatively TRBD2 (5 bases). CDR1 is LGHDT, CDR2 YNNKEL, per germline (reference sequence). The CDR3 has 16 residues. V lost 4 bases and J 0 bases, leaving 13 bases between the germline ends. The CDR3 DNA sequence: TGTGCCAGCAGCCGGGAGCTGATCAGCTCCTACAATGAGCAGTTCTTC. Its protein product is CASSRELISSYNEQFF.

The chain joins TRBV20-1 to TRBJ2-7; the match to TRBD1 covers 7 bases. The CDR3 has 14 residues. The junction had 5 bases not matched to a gene; V was cut back by 1 base and J by 2 bases. Germline CDR1 reads DFQATT; CDR2 reads SNEGSKA (reference sequence). CDR3 in DNA: TGCAGTGCTAGAGGGACAGGACTCACCTACGAGCAGTACTTC. Its protein product is CSARGTGLTYEQYF.

In this sample, this clonotype turned up a few times. V is TRBV6-2 or TRBV6-3 and J is TRBJ2-2, with 13 bases identical to TRBD2. Per the germline V gene, CDR1 is MNHEY and CDR2 is SVGEGT. CDR3 length equals 18 residues. The ends lost 5 bases at V and 2 bases at J; junction bases unmatched: 8. The CDR3 sequence: CASSPGLAGAYNTGELFF. The CDR3 DNA is TGTGCCAGCAGTCCTGGACTAGCGGGGGCCTATAACACCGGGGAGCTGTTTTTT.

This clonotype was seen a few times. This chain joins TRBV2 and TRBJ2-5; TRBD2 might be the D (5 bases). V lost 7 bases and J 7 bases, leaving 16 bases between the germline ends. The V gene's germline CDR1 is SNHLY and CDR2 FYNNEI. The CDR3 contains 13 residues. CDR3 bases: TGTGCCAGCATGACGGAGCGCCGGGGGACCCAGTACTTC. Encoded protein: CASMTERRGTQYF.

This clonotype was seen more than once but under ten times. J is TRBJ2-1 and V is TRBV25-1; D is ambiguous. V lost 3 bases and J lost 3, with 12 bases in between. The CDR3 extends over 15 amino acids. In germline, CDR1 is MGHDK, CDR2 SYGVNS. CDR3 region: CASSDLALHYNEQFF. The CDR3, as DNA: TGTGCCAGCAGTGACCTGGCCTTACACTACAATGAGCAGTTCTTC.

This clonotype was detected ten times or more. This rearrangement joins TRBV12-3 or TRBV12-4 to TRBJ1-5, with a possible D match to TRBD1 (6 bases). This CDR3 has 13 residues. V gave up 7 bases and J gave up 6 bases, with 13 bases separating them. The CDR3 DNA follows: TGTGCCAGCACCCGAGGGGGATTTCAGCCCCAGCATTTT. Its translation is CASTRGGFQPQHF.

This chain connects TRBV5-6 to TRBJ2-1; 13 nucleotides match TRBD2. CDR1 is SGHDT and CDR2 is YYEEEE in the germline V gene. With 5 bases clipped from V and 5 bases from J, the junction kept 4 bases outside the gene matches. The CDR3 is 15 residues long. The CDR3 DNA reads as TGTGCCAGCAGACCCGGGACTAGCGGGAACAATGAGCAGTTCTTC. Protein product: CASRPGTSGNNEQFF. Drawing the rest from reference TRBV5-6 and TRBJ2-1, the complete variable domain is DAGVTQSPTHLIKTRGQQVTLRCSPKSGHDTVSWYQQALGQGPQFIFQYYEEEERQRGNFPDRFSGHQFPNYSSELNVNALLLGDSALYLCASRPGTSGNNEQFFGPGTRLTVL.

This clonotype appeared many times. As DNA, the CDR3 is TGTGCCAGCAGCTTAGGACTAGCGGGCCTTTACGAGCAGTACTTC. This gives the protein CASSLGLAGLYEQYF. V gene TRBV11-2 combines with J gene TRBJ2-7, with 10 positions matching TRBD2. The CDR3 runs to 15 residues. Unmatched junction bases numbered 4, after V lost 1 base and J lost 4 bases. From germline, CDR1 is SGHAT and CDR2 FQNNGV.

This clonotype came up many times. The V and J genes are TRBV23-1 and TRBJ1-1; unclear D gene. TRBV23-1 is reported as an ORF; its role is uncertain. Trimming pared 6 bases from V and 0 bases from J, leaving 11 bases between. The CDR3 runs to 14 residues. CDR3 sequence (DNA): TGCGCCAGCAGGACATTCGAGGTGAACACTGAAGCTTTCTTT. As protein: CASRTFEVNTEAFF.

This clonotype was counted a few times. The chain links TRBV20-1 to TRBJ1-4; TRBD1 might be the D (5 bases). V dropped 7 bases and J dropped 4 bases, with 13 bases sitting between them. The germline V gene has CDR1 DFQATT and CDR2 SNEGSKA (reference sequence). The length of the CDR3 is 13 residues. For the CDR3, the DNA is TGCAGTGGAAGGACACCTGATAATGAAAAACTGTTTTTT. It codes for CSGRTPDNEKLFF.

This clonotype was found a few times. The CDR3 loop reads CASSPSSGTGGAWYGYTF. CDR3 bases: TGTGCCAGCAGTCCGTCGTCCGGGACAGGGGGCGCATGGTATGGCTACACCTTC. The chain combines TRBV12-3 or TRBV12-4 with TRBJ1-2; the match to TRBD1 covers 12 bases. With 5 bases clipped from V and 5 bases from J, the junction kept 15 bases outside the gene matches. The CDR3 runs to 18 residues.

This clonotype was seen just once. Relative to the germline gene, one junction end is altered; a read error may explain this. Here the CDR3 reads CASSLAGYTKAFF. The CDR3 nucleotides are TGCGCCAGCAGCTTGGCCGGATACACTAAAGCTTTCTTT. V is TRBV5-1 and J is TRBJ1-1; D remains unclear. In germline, CDR1 is SGHRS, CDR2 YFSETQ. The CDR3 extends over 13 amino acids.

The chain employs TRBV11-2 and TRBJ2-3; D is possibly TRBD2 (5 bases). The CDR3 has 15 amino acids. CDR1 is SGHAT and CDR2 is FQNNGV in the germline V gene. Trimming shortened V by 4 bases and J by 0 bases, and 11 bases separated the two germline ends. CDR3 DNA sequence: TGTGCCAGCAGCTCCCCGGGGAGCAGCACAGATACGCAGTATTTT. Translated, it gives CASSSPGSSTDTQYF. The variable domain in full, with the rest retrieved from reference TRBV11-2 and TRBJ2-3, is EAGVAQSPRYKIIEKRQSVAFWCNPISGHATLYWYQQILGQGPKLLIQFQNNGVVDDSQLPKDRFSAERLKGVDSTLKIQPAKLEDSAVYLCASSSPGSSTDTQYFGPGTRLTVL.

The gene calls are TRBV19 and TRBJ1-3; D perhaps matches TRBD1 (5 bases). The CDR3 loop spans 14 amino acids. V was pared by 9 bases and J by 1 base, with 13 bases between. Germline-derived CDR1 and CDR2 are LNHDA and SQIVND (reference sequence). This CDR3 reads CASSTRASGNTIYF. CDR3 sequence (DNA): TGTGCCAGCAGCACCAGGGCATCTGGAAACACCATATATTTT.

The chain joins TRBV4-3 to TRBJ2-1, with D perhaps matching TRBD2 (6 bases). The germline CDR1 and CDR2 sequences are LGHNA and YSLEER. CDR3 size: 15 residues. V lost 1 base and J lost 8, with 15 bases in between. The CDR3 protein is CASSQVLADHYEQFF. CDR3 DNA sequence: TGCGCCAGCAGCCAAGTACTAGCAGATCATTATGAGCAGTTCTTC.

This clonotype was recorded a few times. The chain couples TRBV27 to TRBJ2-7; D is unclear. Germline V gives CDR1 MNHEY, CDR2 SMNVEV (reference sequence). This CDR3 spans 13 amino acids. Trimming cost V 4 bases and J 0 bases, with 7 bases left between them. This chain's CDR3 is CASSSLFSYEQYF. The CDR3 bases are TGTGCCAGCAGTTCGCTATTCTCCTACGAGCAGTACTTC.

This clonotype showed up just a few times. This sequence joins TRBV5-1 and TRBJ2-7; D is perhaps TRBD1 (5 bases). The CDR3 is 13 residues long. V was pared by 0 bases and J by 7 bases, with 11 bases between. Per the germline V gene, CDR1 is SGHRS and CDR2 is YFSETQ. The CDR3, as DNA: TGCGCCAGCAGCTTGGAAGGGGTTAGTGAGCAGTACTTC. It yields the protein CASSLEGVSEQYF.

This clonotype was observed a handful of times. CDR3 nucleotides: TGCGCCAGCAGCTTGGGGGACTCCTACAATGAGCAGTTCTTC. Protein product: CASSLGDSYNEQFF. The chain links TRBV5-1 to TRBJ2-1, with unresolved D. Per the germline V gene, CDR1 is SGHRS and CDR2 is YFSETQ. The ends were cut back, 0 bases at V and 0 bases at J, with 4 bases in the middle. This CDR3 has 14 residues.

The sample holds many counts of this clonotype. The chain recombines TRBV3-1 with TRBJ1-1, with D possibly matching TRBD1 (5 bases). CDR1 LGHDT and CDR2 YNNKEL come from the germline V gene (reference sequence). The V end was cut by 4 bases, the J end by 0 bases, with 12 bases between. This CDR3 region has 15 residues. CDR3 amino acids: CASSPAGTLNTEAFF. CDR3 nucleotides: TGTGCCAGCAGCCCGGCCGGGACCTTGAACACTGAAGCTTTCTTT.

The genes are TRBV6-2 or TRBV6-3 and TRBJ2-4, with D perhaps TRBD2 (7 bases). The CDR3 has 16 residues. Trimming shortened V by 0 bases and J by 7 bases, and 16 bases separated the two germline ends. The germline V gene has CDR1 MNHEY and CDR2 SVGEGT. CDR3 loop: CASSYSRGGGSNIQYF. The CDR3, as DNA: TGTGCCAGCAGTTACTCGAGAGGGGGAGGGTCCAACATTCAGTACTTC.

The V call is TRBV7-9, the J call TRBJ2-5; 7 bases agree with TRBD2. The CDR3 totals 15 residues. V lost 1 base and J lost 3; bases outside the gene matches: 5. Germline V lookup: CDR1 SEHNR, CDR2 FQNEAQ (reference sequence). Here the CDR3 DNA reads TGTGCCAGCAGCTTAGTAGCTAGCGGAGAAGAGACCCAGTACTTC. Translated, it gives CASSLVASGEETQYF.